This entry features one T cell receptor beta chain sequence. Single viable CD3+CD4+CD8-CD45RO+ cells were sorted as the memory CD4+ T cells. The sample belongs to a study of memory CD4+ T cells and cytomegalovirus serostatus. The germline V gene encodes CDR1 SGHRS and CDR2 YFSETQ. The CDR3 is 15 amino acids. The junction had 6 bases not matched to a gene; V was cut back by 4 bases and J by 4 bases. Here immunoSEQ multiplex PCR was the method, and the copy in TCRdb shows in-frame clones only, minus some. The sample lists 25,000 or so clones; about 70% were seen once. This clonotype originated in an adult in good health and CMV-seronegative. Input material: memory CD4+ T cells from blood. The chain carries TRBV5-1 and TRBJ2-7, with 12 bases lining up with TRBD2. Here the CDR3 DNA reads TGCGCCAGCAGCCAAGGACTAGCGGGAACTTACGAGCAGTACTTC. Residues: CASSQGLAGTYEQYF. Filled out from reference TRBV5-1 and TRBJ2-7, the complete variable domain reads KAGVTQTPRYLIKTRGQQVTLSCSPISGHRSVSWYQQTPGQGLQFLFEYFSETQRNKGNFPGRFSGRQFSNSRSEMNVSTLELGDSALYLCASSQGLAGTYEQYFGPGTRLTVT.